This T cell receptor beta chain was sequenced for a study of shared clonotypes between healthy human individuals. General study findings and limits: Sorted-subset samples were not fully sequenced, rarefaction indicated.

Template for every sorted-subset replicate PCR totaled about 200 ng DNA, 30,000 to 35,000 T cell genomes. Here immunoSEQ multiplex PCR was the method, and the copy in TCRdb shows in-frame clones only, minus some. The sample consists of 700,000 or so clones, approximately 79% of them appearing once. The V and J ends lost 7 bases and 1 base, in that order; junction bases with no gene match: 9. CDR1 SNHLY and CDR2 FYNNEI come from the germline V gene. CDR3 length: 15 residues. This clone was counted a few times. Its cognate antigen is unknown. The sequenced sample was memory CD4+ T cells sorted from blood. As to subset: CD45RA-negative fraction. The V gene is TRBV2, the J gene TRBJ1-1, with 7 nucleotides matching TRBD1. This receptor was identified in a woman in her twenties or thirties in good health. CDR3 amino acids: CASNMDRLRNTEAFF. In DNA form, the CDR3 reads TGTGCCAGCAACATGGACAGGCTTAGGAACACTGAAGCTTTCTTT.